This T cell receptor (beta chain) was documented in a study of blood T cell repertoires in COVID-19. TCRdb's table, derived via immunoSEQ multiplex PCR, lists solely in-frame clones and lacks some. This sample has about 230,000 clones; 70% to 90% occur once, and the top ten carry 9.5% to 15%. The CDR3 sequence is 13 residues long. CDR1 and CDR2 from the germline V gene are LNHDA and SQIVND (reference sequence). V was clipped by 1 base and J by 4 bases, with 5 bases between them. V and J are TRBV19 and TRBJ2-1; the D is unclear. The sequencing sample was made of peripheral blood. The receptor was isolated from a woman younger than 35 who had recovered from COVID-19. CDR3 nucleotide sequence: TGTGCCAGTAGTATAGCGAGATACAATGAGCAGTTCTTC. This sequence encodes CASSIARYNEQFF.